The rows below give T cell receptor beta chains drawn from one sample of a study of spatial heterogeneity in lung cancer. MiXCR, run by TCRdb on the 5' RACE reads, gives a single entry per CDR3 protein. The repertoire has around 40,000 distinct CDR3 sequences, 5.2% of them found once; the top ten carry approximately 24%. Specimen: PBMCs, collected at surgery. The receptors shown here come from a female donor with early-stage non-small cell lung cancer. Each CDR3 is given without its conserved first and last residue. A D gene is named only where the DNA matches it firmly. Size tells how often a clone was seen (once, few, many) or the class of an expanded clone, and some rows leave it out.

D gene: TRBD2; clone size: many; J gene: TRBJ2-1; V gene: TRBV5-1; CDR3 protein: ASSLDLAGYNEQF
D gene: -; clone size: few; J gene: TRBJ2-3; V gene: TRBV5-4; CDR3 protein: ASSYRGAGNTQY
D gene: -; clone size: few; J gene: TRBJ2-7; V gene: TRBV30; CDR3 protein: AWSVLAGKRSYEQY
D gene: -; clone size: many; J gene: TRBJ2-1; V gene: TRBV2; CDR3 protein: ASSILVNEQF
D gene: TRBD2; clone size: -; J gene: TRBJ2-5; V gene: TRBV7-9; CDR3 protein: ASEWRGAGQETQY
D gene: -; clone size: -; J gene: TRBJ1-2; V gene: TRBV12-3/TRBV12-4; CDR3 protein: ASNTRQANYGYT
D gene: -; clone size: many; J gene: TRBJ2-7; V gene: TRBV11-2; CDR3 protein: ASSLLVAGLSSYEQY
D gene: -; clone size: -; J gene: TRBJ1-1; V gene: TRBV28; CDR3 protein: ASSFRAQNTEAF
D gene: TRBD1; clone size: many; J gene: TRBJ2-7; V gene: TRBV4-2; CDR3 protein: ASSHTGDGTYEQY
D gene: -; clone size: many; J gene: TRBJ2-7; V gene: TRBV7-9; CDR3 protein: ASSFPGAMGEQY
D gene: TRBD2; clone size: few; J gene: TRBJ2-3; V gene: TRBV20-1; CDR3 protein: SALLAGGPPSTDTQY
D gene: -; clone size: many; J gene: TRBJ2-3; V gene: TRBV5-1; CDR3 protein: ASSLSLDTDTQY
D gene: -; clone size: many; J gene: TRBJ2-3; V gene: TRBV11-2; CDR3 protein: ASSLAGQTINLDTQY
D gene: TRBD2; clone size: -; J gene: TRBJ2-5; V gene: TRBV7-8; CDR3 protein: ASSQRLLAGAPQETQY
D gene: -; clone size: few; J gene: TRBJ1-1; V gene: TRBV6-1; CDR3 protein: ASSVSYTEAF
D gene: -; clone size: many; J gene: TRBJ1-1; V gene: TRBV7-9; CDR3 protein: ASSLAEKANTEAF
D gene: TRBD1; clone size: -; J gene: TRBJ1-1; V gene: TRBV27; CDR3 protein: ASSSQGEIEAF
D gene: -; clone size: -; J gene: TRBJ2-3; V gene: TRBV19; CDR3 protein: ASSIQGGEDTQY
D gene: -; clone size: many; J gene: TRBJ2-3; V gene: TRBV7-2; CDR3 protein: ASSRLPTDTQY
D gene: TRBD1; clone size: many; J gene: TRBJ2-1; V gene: TRBV6-5; CDR3 protein: ASSPRTGAYNEQF
D gene: TRBD1; clone size: many; J gene: TRBJ1-2; V gene: TRBV27; CDR3 protein: ASRPLTGGGYT
D gene: -; clone size: many; J gene: TRBJ2-3; V gene: TRBV20-1; CDR3 protein: SARDRRPGDTQY
D gene: -; clone size: few; J gene: TRBJ1-1; V gene: TRBV10-3; CDR3 protein: AISDSPGEAF
D gene: -; clone size: few; J gene: TRBJ2-5; V gene: TRBV21-1; CDR3 protein: ASNGTGRLQETQY
D gene: -; clone size: -; J gene: TRBJ1-1; V gene: TRBV15; CDR3 protein: ATSRDTGPNTEAF
D gene: TRBD2; clone size: many; J gene: TRBJ2-3; V gene: TRBV5-1; CDR3 protein: ASSTSGDLTDTQY
D gene: -; clone size: few; J gene: TRBJ1-3; V gene: TRBV3-1; CDR3 protein: ASSQGIAFGNTIY
D gene: TRBD2; clone size: -; J gene: TRBJ2-2; V gene: TRBV7-9; CDR3 protein: ASSLISSGAGELF
D gene: TRBD1; clone size: many; J gene: TRBJ1-1; V gene: TRBV5-1; CDR3 protein: ASSSWTGSPEAF
D gene: -; clone size: many; J gene: TRBJ2-3; V gene: TRBV9; CDR3 protein: AGSPSGTRGDTQY
D gene: -; clone size: -; J gene: TRBJ2-3; V gene: TRBV19; CDR3 protein: ASTPGRPRPDTQY
D gene: -; clone size: many; J gene: TRBJ2-4; V gene: TRBV5-1; CDR3 protein: ASSLSLRSRNIQY
D gene: -; clone size: many; J gene: TRBJ1-1; V gene: TRBV9; CDR3 protein: ASSVGSLGNTEAF
D gene: -; clone size: many; J gene: TRBJ1-4; V gene: TRBV9; CDR3 protein: ASSVGKTGIRSEKLF
D gene: -; clone size: many; J gene: TRBJ2-3; V gene: TRBV28; CDR3 protein: ASSRPGLSTDTQY
D gene: -; clone size: -; J gene: TRBJ1-3; V gene: TRBV5-4; CDR3 protein: ASSLDPSGNTIY
D gene: -; clone size: many; J gene: TRBJ1-1; V gene: TRBV10-3; CDR3 protein: AIMGEKPEAF
D gene: -; clone size: many; J gene: TRBJ2-7; V gene: TRBV12-3/TRBV12-4; CDR3 protein: ASNQGRRTYEQY
D gene: TRBD2; clone size: few; J gene: TRBJ2-5; V gene: TRBV15; CDR3 protein: ATSRGLAGGQETQY
D gene: -; clone size: many; J gene: TRBJ2-1; V gene: TRBV24-1; CDR3 protein: ATSDSWNNEQF
D gene: -; clone size: few; J gene: TRBJ1-1; V gene: TRBV10-3; CDR3 protein: AITGDTEAF
D gene: TRBD1; clone size: few; J gene: TRBJ1-1; V gene: TRBV6-6; CDR3 protein: ASSDGQGSNTEAF
D gene: -; clone size: -; J gene: TRBJ1-6; V gene: TRBV7-3; CDR3 protein: ASSSHVDSPLH
D gene: -; clone size: many; J gene: TRBJ1-1; V gene: TRBV2; CDR3 protein: ASSETLGHLAEAF
D gene: TRBD1; clone size: few; J gene: TRBJ1-5; V gene: TRBV23-1; CDR3 protein: ASSRTGQGSNQPQH
D gene: -; clone size: few; J gene: TRBJ2-1; V gene: TRBV15; CDR3 protein: ATSGGGRLGNNEQF
D gene: TRBD1; clone size: many; J gene: TRBJ1-1; V gene: TRBV14; CDR3 protein: ASSWGQGLTEAF
D gene: TRBD2; clone size: few; J gene: TRBJ2-5; V gene: TRBV20-1; CDR3 protein: SAPTSGVQETQY
D gene: -; clone size: once; J gene: TRBJ2-7; V gene: TRBV3-1; CDR3 protein: ASSQTAKISYEQY
D gene: -; clone size: many; J gene: TRBJ1-6; V gene: TRBV10-2; CDR3 protein: ASQVSQGGNSPLH
D gene: TRBD1; clone size: many; J gene: TRBJ2-7; V gene: TRBV2; CDR3 protein: ASMDRGTKQY
D gene: -; clone size: many; J gene: TRBJ2-2; V gene: TRBV4-2; CDR3 protein: ASSQALLLAGAGTGELF
D gene: -; clone size: many; J gene: TRBJ2-7; V gene: TRBV20-1; CDR3 protein: SAPVEAGSYEQY
D gene: -; clone size: many; J gene: TRBJ1-3; V gene: TRBV29-1; CDR3 protein: SARMGNTIY
D gene: TRBD2; clone size: few; J gene: TRBJ2-7; V gene: TRBV12-3/TRBV12-4; CDR3 protein: ASSLAGLAHREQY
D gene: -; clone size: many; J gene: TRBJ2-7; V gene: TRBV2; CDR3 protein: ASKTTGLSYEQY
D gene: TRBD1; clone size: many; J gene: TRBJ2-7; V gene: TRBV15; CDR3 protein: ATSREQGEVRYEQY
D gene: -; clone size: -; J gene: TRBJ2-5; V gene: TRBV11-3; CDR3 protein: ASSLRSGTETQY
D gene: TRBD1; clone size: many; J gene: TRBJ2-7; V gene: TRBV29-1; CDR3 protein: SVEGQGSRYEQY